This T cell receptor beta chain was retrieved from a study of cytomegalovirus exposure and HLA in healthy donors. The CDR3 is made up of 14 amino acids. The V end was cut by 6 bases, the J end by 3 bases, with 11 bases between. In germline, CDR1 is LNHDA, CDR2 SQIVND (reference sequence). The PCR employed 60 Vbeta primers together with 13 Jbeta primers. The data were produced by immunoSEQ multiplex PCR, yet TCRdb's version contains in-frame clones alone and is incomplete. This table holds about 120,000 clones, around 79% found once. This sequence was found in a woman aged 25 to 39 in good health and CMV-seropositive. Source material: PBMCs. The chain joins TRBV19 to TRBJ1-4; tentative D call: TRBD1 (5 bases). This CDR3 is CASSKMGPNEKLFF. CDR3 DNA sequence: TGTGCCAGTAGCAAGATGGGGCCTAATGAAAAACTGTTTTTT.